Described below is a single TCR beta chain sequence and its context. V lost 5 bases and J 2 bases, leaving 19 bases between the germline ends. CDR1 and CDR2 from the germline V gene are SGHTA and FQGNSA. This CDR3 has 17 residues. The sample originates from a study of blood T cell repertoires in COVID-19. Study overall: Donors in the United States, Italy and Spain gave samples during acute or convalescent COVID-19. Sources were T cells, B-cell-depleted T cells, or PBMCs; the material itself was cDNA or gDNA.

Per the original data handling: Researchers report that nucleated cell counts were estimated from reference gene primer amplification. The data were produced by immunoSEQ multiplex PCR, yet TCRdb's version contains in-frame clones alone and is incomplete. V and J calls and clone size are copied from that table; D and trimming were computed from the DNA. The sample has 86,000 or so clones; 70% to 85% are singletons. This chain uses TRBV7-2 with TRBJ1-5; D possibly corresponds to TRBD1 (6 bases). Sequencing was done on a sample of peripheral blood. The TCR was taken from a man in his 70s with acute or convalescent COVID-19. The CDR3, as DNA: TGTGCCAGCAGCCAATTCGGGCTGGGGGCGGGCAATCAGCCCCAGCATTTT. Amino acids: CASSQFGLGAGNQPQHF.